This T cell receptor beta chain emerged from a study of CD8 T cells in Susac syndrome. The sequenced target, TCR beta, came from blood CD8+ and CD4+ T cells. An input of about 0.45 to 1 ug of RNA was subjected to reverse transcription using random hexamers. TCRdb itself ran the immunoSEQ multiplex PCR reads through MiXCR, one entry per CDR3 protein. The table lists approximately 170,000 distinct CDR3 sequences, roughly 94% of them singletons, with over 0.09% in the top ten. V lost 3 bases and J lost 8, with 14 bases in between. This CDR3 region has 14 residues. The rearrangement links TRBV12-3 or TRBV12-4 to TRBJ2-1, with D perhaps TRBD2 (5 bases). The origin of this receptor is a human donor with multiple sclerosis. Sample: CD4+ T cells from PBMCs. The CDR3 protein is CASSFGLARHEQFF. The CDR3 bases are TGTGCCAGCAGTTTTGGGTTAGCGCGGCATGAGCAGTTCTTC.